Presented here are 29 T cell receptor beta chains from one specimen sequenced in a study of blood T cell repertoires in COVID-19. Only in-frame clones appear in the TCRdb table, and some are missing; sequencing was by immunoSEQ multiplex PCR. The sample comprises tens of thousands of clones, 86% of which are singletons, and 24% rests with the top ten. The source material was peripheral blood. The receptor source for this set is a human donor with active COVID-19. The donor label of this sample is uncertain.

This clone showed up just once. The chain uses TRBV6-5 and TRBJ1-2, with unresolved D. Trimming removed 4 bases from V and 6 bases from J, with 21 bases in between. Germline loops: CDR1 MNHEY, CDR2 SVGAGI. This CDR3 is 16 amino acids long. The CDR3 here is CASSSPPVRGSNGYTF. The CDR3 DNA follows: TGTGCCAGCAGTTCCCCCCCGGTACGGGGATCAAATGGCTACACCTTC.

CDR3 in amino acids: CASSYSTTVSNYGYTF. CDR3 bases: TGTGCCAGCAGTTACTCGACGACAGTCTCTAACTATGGCTACACCTTC. The chain links TRBV6-5 to TRBJ1-2; maybe TRBD1 (5 bases). This CDR3 region has 16 residues. Germline CDR1 is MNHEY and CDR2 is SVGAGI. V was shortened by 0 bases and J by 0 bases, with 11 bases between the two germline ends.

The chain recombines TRBV10-3 with TRBJ2-7, with D possibly TRBD1 on 5 matching bases. CDR3 length: 13 residues. V was trimmed by 2 bases and J by 3 bases, leaving 8 bases between them. The germline V gene has CDR1 ENHRY and CDR2 SYGVKD. Here the CDR3 DNA reads TGTGCCATCAGTGAGGACAGAAACTACGAGCAGTACTTC. Encoded protein: CAISEDRNYEQYF.

The chain uses TRBV19 and TRBJ2-3; perhaps TRBD2 as D (7 bases). V was clipped by 4 bases and J by 2 bases, with 16 bases between them. Looked up from germline, CDR1 is LNHDA and CDR2 is SQIVND (reference sequence). The CDR3 consists of 16 residues. The CDR3 loop reads CASSTRKAGATDTQYF. The CDR3 bases are TGTGCCAGTAGTACCCGTAAGGCGGGGGCCACAGATACGCAGTATTTT.

This chain uses TRBV5-6 with TRBJ2-7, with D unclear. The ends were cut back, 1 base at V and 2 bases at J, with 13 bases in the middle. The CDR3 contains 15 residues. Per germline, CDR1 SGHDT and CDR2 YYEEEE. The CDR3 nucleotides read TGTGCCAGCAGCTTGTTAGACTCCCGGGCCTACGAGCAGTACTTC. This codes for CASSLLDSRAYEQYF.

The chain employs TRBV7-2 and TRBJ2-2, with TRBD2 matching over 9 bases. CDR3 size: 17 residues. CDR1 is SGHTA, CDR2 FQGNSA, per germline. With V trimmed by 5 bases and J by 4 bases, 11 bases remained unmatched. The DNA of the CDR3 is TGTGCCAGCAGCACCACTTTAGCGGGAGATGGCACCGGGGAGCTGTTTTTT. As protein: CASSTTLAGDGTGELFF.

A word on this clone: No DNA is shown, since the ends of the CDR3 on it are uncertain; the CDR3 is the one TCRdb lists. The chain carries TRBV27 and TRBJ2-7; the table's D call TRBD2 went unverified against the DNA. Per the germline V gene, CDR1 is MNHEY and CDR2 is SMNVEV (reference sequence). The length of the CDR3 is 13 amino acids, counting both ends. CDR3 loop: CASSWGSGTAEYF.

The chain uses TRBV10-3 and TRBJ2-7, with TRBD2 identical over 8 bases. The CDR3 runs to 16 residues. With V trimmed by 4 bases and J by 6 bases, 14 bases remained unmatched. Germline V gene data show CDR1 as ENHRY and CDR2 as SYGVKD. CDR3 nucleotides: TGTGCCATCAGTGCAACCGGGACTAGGGCTGTTGGCGAGCAGTACTTC. Protein product: CAISATGTRAVGEQYF.

The chain carries TRBV4-1 and TRBJ2-5, with 12 bases that match TRBD2. Germline trimming cut 4 bases from V and 5 bases from J; bases unmatched to any gene: 11. This CDR3 spans 17 amino acids. Germline values: CDR1 MGHRA, CDR2 YSYEKL. The CDR3 loop is CASSPWTSGVNPETQYF. Here the CDR3 DNA reads TGCGCCAGCAGCCCATGGACTAGCGGGGTGAATCCCGAGACCCAGTACTTC.

This clone came up a few times. This chain joins TRBV5-6 and TRBJ2-7; a weak D match, TRBD2 (5 bases). Trimming shortened V by 4 bases and J by 0 bases, and 11 bases separated the two germline ends. In germline, CDR1 is SGHDT, CDR2 YYEEEE. The CDR3 contains 14 residues. Written as DNA, the CDR3 is TGTGCCAGCAGCAAGCCGGGATTCTCCTACGAGCAGTACTTC. It translates to CASSKPGFSYEQYF.

This clone has a single count. The V and J genes are TRBV4-1 and TRBJ2-1; 7 nucleotides align to TRBD1. After removal of 2 bases from V and 6 bases from J, the junction contained 4 bases not matched to a gene. The CDR3 has 14 amino acids. Germline-derived CDR1 and CDR2 are MGHRA and YSYEKL. The CDR3 DNA follows: TGCGCCAGCAGCCAACCGACAGGGATCAATGAGCAGTTCTTC. Translating it yields CASSQPTGINEQFF.

The chain's CDR3 is CASSLVLAGGTGELFF. The CDR3 DNA is TGTGCCAGCAGCTTAGTTCTAGCGGGAGGAACCGGGGAGCTGTTTTTT. The chain employs TRBV11-1 and TRBJ2-2; 11 bases map to TRBD2. The CDR3 spans 16 residues. CDR1 and CDR2 (germline): SGHAT, FQDESV (reference sequence). The ends lost 1 base at V and 5 bases at J; junction bases unmatched: 3.

The gene calls are TRBV9 and TRBJ1-2, with 7 bases matching TRBD1. Germline CDR1 reads SGDLS; CDR2 reads YYNGEE. Trimming took 0 bases from V and 4 from J; bases not matched to a gene: 9. This CDR3 contains 16 residues. The CDR3 nucleotides read TGTGCCAGCAGCGTAGGGACAGGACCTTTGAGCTATGGCTACACCTTC. This encodes CASSVGTGPLSYGYTF.

The chain has TRBV6-5 and TRBJ1-4, with D possibly matching TRBD1 (6 bases). From germline, CDR1 is MNHEY and CDR2 SVGAGI. Trimming removed 6 bases from V and 5 bases from J, with 16 bases in between. The CDR3 totals 15 residues. The CDR3 loop reads CASRNSGDENEKLFF. DNA of the CDR3: TGTGCCAGCAGAAACTCAGGGGATGAGAATGAAAAACTGTTTTTT.

Written as DNA, the CDR3 is TGCGCCAGCCCTGTGAGGGATATTAGCAATCAGCCCCAGCATTTT. Translation: CASPVRDISNQPQHF. The genes are TRBV5-1 and TRBJ1-5; no reliable D call. Between the trimmed V and J ends, which lost 7 bases and 0 bases, there was a span of 14 bases. Germline lookup yields CDR1 SGHRS and CDR2 YFSETQ. The CDR3 has 15 residues.

The chain uses TRBV6-2 or TRBV6-3 and TRBJ1-5, with no clear D. CDR1 is MNHEY and CDR2 is SVGEGT in the germline V gene. The CDR3 extends over 16 amino acids. V gave up 2 bases and J gave up 0 bases, with 11 bases separating them. The CDR3, as DNA: TGTGCCAGCAGTTACGTCTCGGTTGGTAGCAATCAGCCCCAGCATTTT. Amino acid sequence: CASSYVSVGSNQPQHF.

This chain connects TRBV15 to TRBJ2-1; 12 nucleotides match TRBD2. Germline assignment: CDR1 LNHNV and CDR2 YYDKDF (reference sequence). This CDR3 has 15 amino acids. The junction had 4 bases not matched to a gene; V was cut back by 0 bases and J by 10 bases. The CDR3 DNA reads as TGTGCCACCAGCAGAGATCTAGCGGGAGGGAGCGAGCAGTTCTTC. Protein: CATSRDLAGGSEQFF.

V is TRBV4-1 and J is TRBJ2-3; 8 nucleotides line up with TRBD2. Germline V gives CDR1 MGHRA, CDR2 YSYEKL. CDR3 length: 16 amino acids. V shed 7 bases, J shed 0 bases, and the junction held 9 bases outside the gene matches. DNA for the CDR3: TGCGCCAGCACGAATGGCGGGGGGACTAGCACAGATACGCAGTATTTT. Protein sequence: CASTNGGGTSTDTQYF.

The count of this clone is one. The chain carries TRBV2 and TRBJ1-5; the D is unclear. Germline V gene sequence: CDR1 SNHLY, CDR2 FYNNEI. The CDR3 is made up of 15 amino acids. Trimming took off 4 bases at V and 1 base at J, with 11 bases between the two ends. The CDR3, as DNA: TGTGCCAGCAGTGGCCCCGCGGTCAGCAATCAGCCCCAGCATTTT. Translation gives CASSGPAVSNQPQHF.

This clone has just a few counts. The CDR3 DNA sequence: TGTGCCAGTAGTCCTGGACAGGGGGCATCTGGAAACACCATATATTTT. Amino acids: CASSPGQGASGNTIYF. V and J are TRBV19 and TRBJ1-3, with 11 bases that match TRBD1. The V and J ends lost 5 bases and 1 base, in that order; junction bases with no gene match: 4. This CDR3 spans 16 amino acids. Germline assignment: CDR1 LNHDA and CDR2 SQIVND (reference sequence).

The chain employs TRBV30 and TRBJ2-2; D is uncertain. The CDR3 contains 12 residues. CDR1 GTSNPN and CDR2 SVGIG come from the germline V gene (reference sequence). Trimming pared 4 bases from V and 6 bases from J, leaving 9 bases between. The CDR3 protein is CAWKFGSGELFF. CDR3 sequence (DNA): TGTGCCTGGAAGTTTGGCTCCGGGGAGCTGTTTTTT.

This chain connects TRBV27 to TRBJ2-5, with 9 nucleotides matching TRBD1. J was trimmed by 5 bases and V by 9 bases; bases with no gene match: 4. Germline values: CDR1 MNHEY, CDR2 SMNVEV (reference sequence). CDR3 size: 12 residues. DNA for the CDR3: TGTGCCAGTCAGACAGGGGGGGAGACCCAGTACTTC. Protein product: CASQTGGETQYF.

The chain recombines TRBV6-5 with TRBJ1-6, with D possibly matching TRBD1 (5 bases). CDR3 size: 15 residues. V was pared by 0 bases and J by 8 bases, with 11 bases between. Germline V lookup: CDR1 MNHEY, CDR2 SVGAGI. CDR3 bases: TGTGCCAGCAGTTACTCGGGCAGGGTGGATTCACCCCTCCACTTT. Translating gives CASSYSGRVDSPLHF.

J is TRBJ2-1 and V is TRBV4-2; 12 positions match TRBD2. With V trimmed by 0 bases and J by 14 bases, 11 bases remained unmatched. The CDR3 contains 16 residues. CDR1 and CDR2 (germline): LGHNA, YNFKEQ. The CDR3 protein is CASSQDPGLAGPPEFF. In DNA, the CDR3 is TGTGCCAGCAGCCAAGACCCCGGACTAGCGGGGCCCCCGGAGTTCTTC.

The CDR3 is CASKDRENEKLFF. The DNA for the CDR3 is TGTGCCAGCAAGGACAGAGAAAATGAAAAACTGTTTTTT. This rearrangement joins TRBV2 to TRBJ1-4, with D tentatively TRBD1 (6 bases). The CDR3 spans 13 residues. Germline-derived CDR1 and CDR2 are SNHLY and FYNNEI. V was cut by 7 bases and J by 5 bases, with 11 bases left in between.

The chain carries TRBV21-1 and TRBJ2-1; the table's D call TRBD1 went unverified against the DNA. TRBV21-1 corresponds to a pseudogene. CDR3 length: 15 residues. CDR3 nucleotides: TGTGCCAGCCGAGGACAGGAATTATCCTACAATGAGCAGTTCTTC. Translating gives CASRGQELSYNEQFF.

There are a few counts of this clone. V usage is TRBV4-1 and J usage is TRBJ2-7, with D unresolved. CDR1 MGHRA and CDR2 YSYEKL come from the germline V gene. The CDR3 consists of 13 residues. Trimming cost V 4 bases and J 0 bases, with 7 bases left between them. The chain's CDR3 is CASSPIDSYEQYF. Here the CDR3 DNA reads TGCGCCAGCAGCCCGATAGACTCCTACGAGCAGTACTTC.

The V and J genes are TRBV7-8 and TRBJ1-1; D gene uncertain. CDR1 is SGHVS, CDR2 FQNEAQ, per germline. V gave up 7 bases and J gave up 1 base, with 13 bases separating them. The CDR3 consists of 14 residues. This CDR3 is CASTPREGNTEAFF. The CDR3 DNA sequence: TGTGCCAGCACCCCTCGGGAGGGGAACACTGAAGCTTTCTTT.

The chain is built from TRBV9 and TRBJ2-2; 7 bases are shared with TRBD2. The CDR3 is made up of 18 amino acids. The V gene's germline CDR1 is SGDLS and CDR2 YYNGEE. The V gene end was trimmed by 0 bases and the J gene end by 6 bases; junction bases not matched to a gene: 14. The CDR3 region has the DNA TGTGCCAGCAGCGTAGCTACCGGATTGGCTAGCGGAGCCGGGGAGCTGTTTTTT. It encodes CASSVATGLASGAGELFF.